The clone carrying this T cell receptor (beta chain) was recorded a few times. This likely came from a read error, as a far larger clone is one base away. cDNA serving as the sequencing template came from extracted, reverse transcribed RNA. Generated by immunoSEQ multiplex PCR, the TCRdb table keeps only in-frame clones and is missing some. Among about 200,000 clones listed, about 56% were seen once. These data belong to a study of CD8+ T cells in alopecia areata. Sorted populations comprised CD4+ and CD8+ T cells obtained from PBMCs. The length of the CDR3 is 14 residues. The trim removed 4 bases at V and 4 bases at J, leaving 5 bases unmatched. Germline V gives CDR1 SGHDT, CDR2 YYEEEE.

Source material: CD8+ T cells sorted from blood. The TCR comes from a human donor in good health. The chain is built from TRBV5-6 and TRBJ1-2, with 9 nucleotides matching TRBD1. The CDR3 bases are TGTGCCAGCAGCCGGACAGGGGAGGGCTATGGCTACACCTTC. It encodes CASSRTGEGYGYTF. The full variable domain, in which reference TRBV5-6 and TRBJ1-2 provide the parts outside the CDR3, is DAGVTQSPTHLIKTRGQQVTLRCSPKSGHDTVSWYQQALGQGPQFIFQYYEEEERQRGNFPDRFSGHQFPNYSSELNVNALLLGDSALYLCASSRTGEGYGYTFGSGTRLTVV.